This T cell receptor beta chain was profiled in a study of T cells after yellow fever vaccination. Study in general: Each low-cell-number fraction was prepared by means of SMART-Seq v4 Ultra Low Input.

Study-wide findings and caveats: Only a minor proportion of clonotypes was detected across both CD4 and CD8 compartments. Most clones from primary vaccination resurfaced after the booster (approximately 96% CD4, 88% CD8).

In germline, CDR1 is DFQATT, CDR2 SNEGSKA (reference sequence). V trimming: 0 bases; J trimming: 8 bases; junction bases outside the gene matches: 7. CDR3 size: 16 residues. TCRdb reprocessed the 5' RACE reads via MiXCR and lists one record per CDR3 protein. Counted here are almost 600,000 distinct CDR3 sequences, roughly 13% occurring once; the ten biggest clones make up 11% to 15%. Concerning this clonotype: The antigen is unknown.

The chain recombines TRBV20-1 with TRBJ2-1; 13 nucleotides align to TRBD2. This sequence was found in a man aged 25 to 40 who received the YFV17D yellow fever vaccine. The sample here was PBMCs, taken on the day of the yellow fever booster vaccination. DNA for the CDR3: TGCAGTGCTAGAGATCGCGGACTAGCGGGAGTACATGAGCAGTTCTTC. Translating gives CSARDRGLAGVHEQFF.